This is a list of T cell receptor beta chains from one sample in a study of shared clonotypes between healthy human individuals. Some clones are missing from TCRdb's copy, which holds only in-frame ones; the method was immunoSEQ multiplex PCR. This sample has more than 1,200,000 clones, with 98% found just once. Sequenced: naive CD4+ T cells sorted from blood. Receptor source: a man aged 25-40 years in good health. The CDR3 runs from the conserved cysteine through the conserved F or W. Fields, in order: D gene, J gene, V gene, clone size, CDR3 length, CDR3 protein, CDR3 DNA. A D gene is named only where the DNA matches it firmly. Clone size is not always given. Where it is, it says once, few, many or a class for expanded clones.

d_gene: -; j_gene: TRBJ2-1; v_gene: TRBV5-1; abundance: once; len: 15; CDR3aa: CASSLQRSSYNEQFF; CDR3nt: TGCGCCAGCAGCTTGCAGCGGAGCTCCTACAATGAGCAGTTCTTC
d_gene: TRBD2; j_gene: TRBJ2-3; v_gene: TRBV9; abundance: -; len: 18; CDR3aa: CASSDVGWGGRSTDTQYF; CDR3nt: TGTGCCAGCAGCGACGTAGGGTGGGGCGGGAGGAGCACAGATACGCAGTATTTT
d_gene: -; j_gene: TRBJ2-7; v_gene: TRBV5-4; abundance: once; len: 13; CDR3aa: CASSSPGREEQYF; CDR3nt: TGTGCCAGCAGCTCGCCAGGAAGAGAAGAGCAGTACTTC
d_gene: -; j_gene: TRBJ1-1; v_gene: TRBV29-1; abundance: -; len: 14; CDR3aa: CSVVRDWENTEAFF; CDR3nt: TGCAGCGTCGTCCGGGACTGGGAGAACACTGAAGCTTTCTTT
d_gene: TRBD1; j_gene: TRBJ1-1; v_gene: TRBV28; abundance: -; len: 16; CDR3aa: CASGRQGRPLETEAFF; CDR3nt: TGTGCCAGCGGGCGACAGGGACGTCCTCTAGAGACTGAAGCTTTCTTT
d_gene: -; j_gene: TRBJ2-7; v_gene: TRBV2; abundance: -; len: 13; CDR3aa: CATKEDMVGEQYF; CDR3nt: TGTGCCACCAAAGAAGACATGGTTGGCGAGCAGTACTTC
d_gene: -; j_gene: TRBJ1-1; v_gene: TRBV5-1; abundance: -; len: 15; CDR3aa: CASSLEPFMNTEAFF; CDR3nt: TGCGCCAGCAGCTTGGAGCCGTTTATGAACACTGAAGCTTTCTTT
d_gene: -; j_gene: TRBJ2-1; v_gene: TRBV11-2; abundance: -; len: 11; CDR3aa: CASSAGYEQFF; CDR3nt: TGTGCCAGCAGCGCGGGATATGAGCAGTTCTTC
d_gene: TRBD2; j_gene: TRBJ2-7; v_gene: TRBV18; abundance: -; len: 15; CDR3aa: CASSPMGLAGDEQYF; CDR3nt: TGTGCCAGCTCACCAATGGGACTAGCGGGAGACGAGCAGTACTTC
d_gene: -; j_gene: TRBJ2-7; v_gene: TRBV28; abundance: -; len: 13; CDR3aa: CASERASSYEQYF; CDR3nt: TGTGCCAGCGAAAGAGCAAGCTCCTACGAGCAGTACTTC
d_gene: -; j_gene: TRBJ1-2; v_gene: TRBV15; abundance: -; len: 14; CDR3aa: CATSRDRGAYGYTF; CDR3nt: TGTGCCACCAGCAGAGATCGGGGGGCTTATGGCTACACCTTC
d_gene: TRBD1; j_gene: TRBJ2-4; v_gene: TRBV7-2; abundance: once; len: 16; CDR3aa: CASSTAGAGGQNIQYF; CDR3nt: TGTGCCAGCAGCACTGCTGGGGCAGGGGGCCAGAACATTCAGTACTTC
d_gene: -; j_gene: TRBJ1-2; v_gene: TRBV28; abundance: -; len: 11; CDR3aa: CASSPGGQPTF; CDR3nt: TGTGCCAGCAGCCCCGGTGGACAGCCGACCTTC
d_gene: -; j_gene: TRBJ2-7; v_gene: TRBV5-8; abundance: -; len: 14; CDR3aa: CASSFPPDSYEQYF; CDR3nt: TGTGCCAGCAGCTTCCCGCCGGACTCCTACGAGCAGTACTTC